The 2 T cell receptor beta chains in this list originate from one sample, sequenced in a study of molecular identifiers for immune sequencing clone quantification. Via MiXCR, TCRdb re-called the PCR reads, giving one row per CDR3 protein. The data hold about 630,000 distinct CDR3 sequences, with about 25% observed a single time. Sequencing used naive CD8+ T cells from blood, with Jurkat cell RNA spiked in. Documented subset: FACS-sorted CD8+CD4-CCR7+CD45RA+ naive T cells. All receptors derive from a human donor in good health. Some libraries in this study had Jurkat cell RNA spiked in.

Details on this clonotype: A much more abundant neighbour one base away suggests this may be a read error. The chain is built from TRBV6-2 or TRBV6-3 and TRBJ2-7; D is perhaps TRBD1 (5 bases). The germline V gene encodes CDR1 MNHEY and CDR2 SVGEGT. This CDR3 spans 14 amino acids. The V gene lost 8 bases and the J gene lost 7 bases, with 21 bases spanning the gap. The CDR3 DNA follows: TGTGCCAGCTGGGGCCTGTACTCAGAGAAGGAGCAGTACTTC. Translated, it gives CASWGLYSEKEQYF.

This clonotype was counted only a few times. The chain links TRBV6-6 to TRBJ1-1, with D possibly matching TRBD1 (5 bases). CDR1 is MNHNY, CDR2 SVGAGI, per germline (reference sequence). V gave up 7 bases and J gave up 3 bases, with 12 bases separating them. The CDR3 is 13 amino acids. CDR3 bases: TGTGCCAGCACCCATGGGGGGGACACTGAAGCTTTCTTT. As protein: CASTHGGDTEAFF.